This T cell receptor (beta chain) was captured in a study of tumor and adjacent non-tumor tissue in lung cancer. For the study at large: Aged about 30 to 76 years, patients included 10 men and 4 to 6 women with stage I to III disease. Overall study results and limits: Patients with more diverse tumor TCRs had worse survival. Tumor tissue had significantly higher TCR diversity than normal lung.

This sample's RNA came from whole unsorted tissue. The library came from three nested PCR rounds adapted from ARM-PCR protocols. TCRdb reanalysed the multiplex PCR reads using MiXCR and keeps one entry per CDR3 protein. The repertoire holds tens of thousands of distinct CDR3 sequences, with less than 75% as singletons. Germline CDR1 and CDR2: SGHTS and YDEGEE. Trimming cost V 3 bases and J 14 bases, with 18 bases left between them. The CDR3 covers 14 residues. A remark on this clonotype: Its antigen remains unidentified. One base away lies a much larger clone, so this may be a sequencing read error.

Sequencing was carried out using lung tumor tissue. The clonotype comes from a man between 60 and 75 years old with non-small cell lung cancer. V is TRBV5-8 and J is TRBJ1-6, with D possibly being TRBD1 (5 bases). The chain's CDR3 is CASSSRSRGESLHF. The CDR3 DNA reads TGTGCCAGCAGCTCGCGCTCAAGAGGGGAATCCCTCCACTTT. Full variable domain (outside the CDR3, taken from reference TRBV5-8 and TRBJ1-6): EAGVTQSPTHLIKTRGQQATLRCSPISGHTSVYWYQQALGLGLQFLLWYDEGEERNRGNFPPRFSGRQFPNYSSELNVNALELEDSALYLCASSSRSRGESLHFGNGTRLTVT.